Listed below are T cell receptor beta chains from one sample, sequenced in a study of CD8 T cells in ankylosing spondylitis. In TCRdb, the 5' RACE reads were re-called with MiXCR into one record per CDR3 protein. The sample yields fewer than 750,000 distinct CDR3 sequences, under 20% seen once. The sample comprised blood, either unsorted or a sorted T cell fraction (not recorded which). The receptors derive from a male donor with ankylosing spondylitis. CDR3s include the opening cysteine and the closing phenylalanine or tryptophan. The D gene is left open where the match is weak. Clone size is not always given. Where it is, it says once, few, many or a class for expanded clones.

cdr3_length: 15; v_call: TRBV29-1; j_call: TRBJ2-7; d_call: TRBD1; clone_size: -; cdr3_aa: CSVAPGDRGHDEQYF; cdr3_nt: TGCAGCGTGGCTCCGGGGGACAGGGGGCACGACGAGCAGTACTTC
cdr3_length: 11; v_call: TRBV29-1; j_call: TRBJ1-2; d_call: -; clone_size: few; cdr3_aa: CSGGGDYGYTF; cdr3_nt: TGCAGCGGGGGGGGAGACTATGGCTACACCTTC
cdr3_length: 15; v_call: TRBV21-1; j_call: TRBJ1-1; d_call: -; clone_size: -; cdr3_aa: CASSKGTEGDTEAFF; cdr3_nt: TGTGCCAGCAGCAAAGGGACAGAAGGGGACACTGAAGCTTTCTTT
cdr3_length: 11; v_call: TRBV20-1; j_call: TRBJ1-4; d_call: -; clone_size: few; cdr3_aa: CSAPRVEKLFF; cdr3_nt: TGCAGTGCCCCCCGCGTGGAAAAACTGTTTTTT
cdr3_length: 13; v_call: TRBV19; j_call: TRBJ1-1; d_call: TRBD1; clone_size: -; cdr3_aa: CASTTTGTAKAFF; cdr3_nt: TGTGCCAGTACCACAACAGGGACAGCCAAAGCTTTCTTT
cdr3_length: 15; v_call: TRBV28; j_call: TRBJ1-1; d_call: -; clone_size: few; cdr3_aa: CASSLGWGGATEAFF; cdr3_nt: TGTGCCAGCAGTTTAGGGTGGGGGGGGGCCACTGAAGCTTTCTTT
cdr3_length: 16; v_call: TRBV5-4; j_call: TRBJ2-3; d_call: -; clone_size: -; cdr3_aa: CASSKFKGTQTDTQYF; cdr3_nt: TGTGCCAGCAGCAAATTTAAGGGTACCCAAACAGATACGCAGTATTTT
cdr3_length: 17; v_call: TRBV5-1; j_call: TRBJ2-6; d_call: TRBD1; clone_size: few; cdr3_aa: CASSLGDRGYGANVLTF; cdr3_nt: TGCGCCAGCAGCTTGGGGGACAGGGGTTATGGGGCCAACGTCCTGACTTTC
cdr3_length: 16; v_call: TRBV4-1; j_call: TRBJ2-1; d_call: TRBD1; clone_size: few; cdr3_aa: CASSQSFGTGINEQFF; cdr3_nt: TGCGCCAGCAGCCAAAGTTTTGGGACAGGGATCAATGAGCAGTTCTTC
cdr3_length: 16; v_call: TRBV12-3/TRBV12-4; j_call: TRBJ2-3; d_call: TRBD2; clone_size: -; cdr3_aa: CASSRGLAVFGDTQYF; cdr3_nt: TGTGCCAGCAGCCGCGGACTAGCGGTCTTTGGGGATACGCAGTATTTT
cdr3_length: 15; v_call: TRBV5-1; j_call: TRBJ1-3; d_call: -; clone_size: few; cdr3_aa: CASSLASAVGNTIYF; cdr3_nt: TGCGCCAGCAGCTTGGCCTCCGCAGTCGGAAACACCATATATTTT
cdr3_length: 14; v_call: TRBV6-2/TRBV6-3; j_call: TRBJ2-7; d_call: -; clone_size: -; cdr3_aa: CATQRAGLGYEQYF; cdr3_nt: TGTGCCACCCAGAGGGCGGGACTGGGCTACGAGCAGTACTTC
cdr3_length: 13; v_call: TRBV4-1; j_call: TRBJ1-1; d_call: -; clone_size: few; cdr3_aa: CASSGSTSTEAFF; cdr3_nt: TGCGCCAGCAGCGGTAGTACTAGCACTGAAGCTTTCTTT
cdr3_length: 15; v_call: TRBV20-1; j_call: TRBJ1-6; d_call: -; clone_size: many; cdr3_aa: CSARPDSISNSPLHF; cdr3_nt: TGCAGTGCTAGACCGGACAGTATTTCGAATTCACCCCTCCACTTT
cdr3_length: 15; v_call: TRBV5-1; j_call: TRBJ2-1; d_call: TRBD2; clone_size: few; cdr3_aa: CASSLRLAGDLEQFF; cdr3_nt: TGCGCCAGCAGCTTGCGACTAGCGGGAGATCTTGAGCAGTTCTTC
cdr3_length: 14; v_call: TRBV12-3/TRBV12-4; j_call: TRBJ1-1; d_call: -; clone_size: -; cdr3_aa: CASSFLGLEDEAFF; cdr3_nt: TGTGCCAGCAGTTTCCTGGGGCTGGAGGATGAAGCTTTCTTT
cdr3_length: 18; v_call: TRBV9; j_call: TRBJ1-3; d_call: TRBD1; clone_size: -; cdr3_aa: CASSGYRDRGEDGNTIYF; cdr3_nt: TGTGCCAGCAGCGGCTACCGGGACAGAGGAGAGGATGGAAACACCATATATTTT
cdr3_length: 12; v_call: TRBV7-9; j_call: TRBJ2-1; d_call: -; clone_size: -; cdr3_aa: CASSLGRTEQFF; cdr3_nt: TGTGCCAGCAGCTTAGGGAGGACCGAGCAGTTCTTC
cdr3_length: 18; v_call: TRBV4-3; j_call: TRBJ2-1; d_call: TRBD1; clone_size: -; cdr3_aa: CASSQGAWGQGTYNEQFF; cdr3_nt: TGCGCCAGCAGCCAAGGGGCCTGGGGACAGGGTACGTACAATGAGCAGTTCTTC
cdr3_length: 15; v_call: TRBV9; j_call: TRBJ2-5; d_call: TRBD1; clone_size: few; cdr3_aa: CASSVGQGLQETQYF; cdr3_nt: TGTGCCAGCAGCGTCGGACAGGGTTTGCAAGAGACCCAGTACTTC
cdr3_length: 15; v_call: TRBV5-1; j_call: TRBJ2-1; d_call: TRBD2; clone_size: few; cdr3_aa: CASRSGLGTYNEQFF; cdr3_nt: TGCGCCAGCAGGTCGGGACTAGGGACCTACAATGAGCAGTTCTTC
cdr3_length: 17; v_call: TRBV20-1; j_call: TRBJ1-1; d_call: -; clone_size: -; cdr3_aa: CSARRSPTEGQETEAFF; cdr3_nt: TGCAGTGCTAGGAGGTCCCCTACAGAGGGGCAGGAGACTGAAGCTTTCTTT
cdr3_length: 14; v_call: TRBV3-1; j_call: TRBJ2-7; d_call: TRBD1; clone_size: few; cdr3_aa: CASSRQGGNYEQYF; cdr3_nt: TGTGCCAGCAGCCGACAGGGTGGGAACTACGAGCAGTACTTC
cdr3_length: 15; v_call: TRBV11-2; j_call: TRBJ1-1; d_call: TRBD1; clone_size: few; cdr3_aa: CASSLVVGQGTEAFF; cdr3_nt: TGTGCCAGCAGCTTAGTAGTAGGACAGGGTACTGAAGCTTTCTTT
cdr3_length: 16; v_call: TRBV7-9; j_call: TRBJ1-2; d_call: -; clone_size: few; cdr3_aa: CASSLASQKPNYGYTF; cdr3_nt: TGTGCCAGCAGCTTAGCAAGCCAGAAACCTAACTATGGCTACACCTTC
cdr3_length: 14; v_call: TRBV20-1; j_call: TRBJ2-1; d_call: -; clone_size: few; cdr3_aa: CSATGTLIDNEQFF; cdr3_nt: TGCAGTGCAACCGGGACCTTAATAGACAATGAGCAGTTCTTC
cdr3_length: 11; v_call: TRBV10-3; j_call: TRBJ2-2; d_call: -; clone_size: few; cdr3_aa: CATTETGELFF; cdr3_nt: TGTGCCACGACTGAAACCGGGGAGCTGTTTTTT
cdr3_length: 17; v_call: TRBV7-3; j_call: TRBJ2-3; d_call: TRBD2; clone_size: -; cdr3_aa: CASSLISSGSGGDTQYF; cdr3_nt: TGTGCCAGCAGCTTAATCTCTAGCGGGAGTGGTGGAGATACGCAGTATTTT
cdr3_length: 16; v_call: TRBV24-1; j_call: TRBJ2-2; d_call: -; clone_size: -; cdr3_aa: CATSDIATASTGELFF; cdr3_nt: TGTGCCACCAGTGATATCGCGACGGCTAGCACCGGGGAGCTGTTTTTT
cdr3_length: 14; v_call: TRBV21-1; j_call: TRBJ2-7; d_call: -; clone_size: -; cdr3_aa: CASSPWWLHYEQYF; cdr3_nt: TGTGCCAGCAGCCCCTGGTGGCTACACTACGAGCAGTACTTC
cdr3_length: 16; v_call: TRBV27; j_call: TRBJ2-4; d_call: TRBD2; clone_size: -; cdr3_aa: CASRGTSGRTKNIQYF; cdr3_nt: TGTGCCAGCAGGGGGACTAGCGGGAGAACCAAAAACATTCAGTACTTC
cdr3_length: 15; v_call: TRBV28; j_call: TRBJ2-2; d_call: -; clone_size: -; cdr3_aa: CASSFTDREAGELFF; cdr3_nt: TGTGCCAGCAGTTTCACCGACAGGGAGGCCGGGGAGCTGTTTTTT
cdr3_length: 16; v_call: TRBV9; j_call: TRBJ2-1; d_call: TRBD2; clone_size: -; cdr3_aa: CASSVFSGGSYNEQFF; cdr3_nt: TGTGCCAGCAGCGTATTTTCGGGGGGGTCCTACAATGAGCAGTTCTTC
cdr3_length: 15; v_call: TRBV5-1; j_call: TRBJ2-3; d_call: -; clone_size: -; cdr3_aa: CASSLGREEGDTQYF; cdr3_nt: TGCGCCAGCAGCTTGGGGAGAGAGGAGGGAGATACGCAGTATTTT
cdr3_length: 14; v_call: TRBV5-4; j_call: TRBJ2-2; d_call: -; clone_size: -; cdr3_aa: CASSFRGASGELFF; cdr3_nt: TGTGCCAGCAGCTTTAGAGGGGCCTCCGGGGAGCTGTTTTTT
cdr3_length: 17; v_call: TRBV4-2; j_call: TRBJ2-2; d_call: -; clone_size: few; cdr3_aa: CASSQDRSGAGGGELFF; cdr3_nt: TGTGCCAGCAGCCAAGATCGATCAGGAGCCGGGGGTGGGGAGCTGTTTTTT
cdr3_length: 15; v_call: TRBV3-1; j_call: TRBJ2-1; d_call: -; clone_size: -; cdr3_aa: CASSEPGRGGNEQFF; cdr3_nt: TGTGCCAGCAGCGAACCCGGGCGTGGGGGCAATGAGCAGTTCTTC
cdr3_length: 15; v_call: TRBV20-1; j_call: TRBJ1-1; d_call: TRBD1; clone_size: -; cdr3_aa: CSAREPAGGSTEAFF; cdr3_nt: TGCAGTGCTAGAGAGCCAGCAGGGGGAAGCACTGAAGCTTTCTTT
cdr3_length: 14; v_call: TRBV27; j_call: TRBJ2-5; d_call: -; clone_size: few; cdr3_aa: CASSPSLHQETQYF; cdr3_nt: TGTGCCAGCAGTCCTTCGTTACATCAAGAGACCCAGTACTTC
cdr3_length: 13; v_call: TRBV29-1; j_call: TRBJ2-5; d_call: -; clone_size: few; cdr3_aa: CSVGEQSGETQYF; cdr3_nt: TGCAGCGTGGGAGAGCAATCGGGGGAGACCCAGTACTTC
cdr3_length: 17; v_call: TRBV7-2; j_call: TRBJ2-3; d_call: TRBD2; clone_size: few; cdr3_aa: CASSSRTGTSGTDTQYF; cdr3_nt: TGTGCCAGCAGCTCGAGAACCGGGACTAGCGGCACAGATACGCAGTATTTT
cdr3_length: 13; v_call: TRBV20-1; j_call: TRBJ1-3; d_call: TRBD1; clone_size: few; cdr3_aa: CSAKGQGLDTIYF; cdr3_nt: TGCAGTGCTAAAGGACAGGGATTGGACACCATATATTTT
cdr3_length: 13; v_call: TRBV6-1; j_call: TRBJ1-2; d_call: -; clone_size: few; cdr3_aa: CASRPTGLDGYTF; cdr3_nt: TGTGCCAGCAGGCCGACAGGATTGGATGGCTACACCTTC
cdr3_length: 11; v_call: TRBV20-1; j_call: TRBJ1-3; d_call: -; clone_size: few; cdr3_aa: CSAPFGNTIYF; cdr3_nt: TGCAGTGCCCCCTTTGGAAACACCATATATTTT
cdr3_length: 13; v_call: TRBV20-1; j_call: TRBJ2-3; d_call: -; clone_size: -; cdr3_aa: CSARTGAVDTQYF; cdr3_nt: TGCAGTGCTAGAACGGGAGCGGTAGATACGCAGTATTTT
cdr3_length: 18; v_call: TRBV9; j_call: TRBJ2-7; d_call: TRBD2; clone_size: few; cdr3_aa: CASSLDAQTSGRIYEQYF; cdr3_nt: TGTGCCAGCAGCCTCGACGCCCAAACTAGCGGGAGAATATACGAGCAGTACTTC
cdr3_length: 17; v_call: TRBV5-1; j_call: TRBJ2-7; d_call: TRBD2; clone_size: -; cdr3_aa: CASSLRTSGSTVYEQYF; cdr3_nt: TGCGCCAGCAGCCTTCGGACTAGCGGGAGTACCGTCTACGAGCAGTACTTC
cdr3_length: 18; v_call: TRBV6-5; j_call: TRBJ2-2; d_call: TRBD2; clone_size: few; cdr3_aa: CASSYSIGLAGGAGELFF; cdr3_nt: TGTGCCAGCAGTTACTCGATAGGGCTAGCGGGAGGTGCCGGGGAGCTGTTTTTT
cdr3_length: 15; v_call: TRBV20-1; j_call: TRBJ1-5; d_call: TRBD1; clone_size: -; cdr3_aa: CSAKPGTGENQPQHF; cdr3_nt: TGCAGTGCTAAGCCGGGGACAGGGGAGAATCAGCCCCAGCATTTT